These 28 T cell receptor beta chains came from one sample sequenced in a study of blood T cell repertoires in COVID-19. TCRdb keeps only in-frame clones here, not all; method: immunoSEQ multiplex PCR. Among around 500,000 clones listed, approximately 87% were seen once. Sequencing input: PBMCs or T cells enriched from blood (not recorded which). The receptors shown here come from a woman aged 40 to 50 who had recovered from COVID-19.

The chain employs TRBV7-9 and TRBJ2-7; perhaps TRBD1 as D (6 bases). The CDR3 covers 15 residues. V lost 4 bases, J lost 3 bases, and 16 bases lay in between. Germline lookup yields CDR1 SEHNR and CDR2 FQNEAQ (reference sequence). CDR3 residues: CASSWGTPQVYEQYF. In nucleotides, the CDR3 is TGTGCCAGCAGCTGGGGGACACCTCAGGTCTACGAGCAGTACTTC.

The CDR3 region has the DNA TGTGCCAGCAGCGTAGCAGGACAGGGGAGAGTTAACTATGGCTACACCTTC. Protein product: CASSVAGQGRVNYGYTF. This chain joins TRBV9 and TRBJ1-2; 9 bases align to TRBD1. The CDR3 runs 17 residues. The ends lost 0 bases at V and 1 base at J; junction bases unmatched: 7. The germline V gene encodes CDR1 SGDLS and CDR2 YYNGEE.

The CDR3 sequence is CASRTGVLYGYTF. In DNA form, the CDR3 reads TGTGCCAGCCGTACGGGAGTCCTCTATGGCTACACCTTC. V and J are TRBV6-5 and TRBJ1-2; D ambiguous. This CDR3 contains 13 residues. Trimming shortened V by 8 bases and J by 4 bases, and 14 bases separated the two germline ends. The germline V gene has CDR1 MNHEY and CDR2 SVGAGI.

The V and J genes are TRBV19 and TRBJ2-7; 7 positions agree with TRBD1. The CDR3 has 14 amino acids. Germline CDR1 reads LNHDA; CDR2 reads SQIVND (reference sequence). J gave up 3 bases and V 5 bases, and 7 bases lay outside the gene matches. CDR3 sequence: CASSPRQGYYEQYF. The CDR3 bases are TGTGCCAGTAGTCCCCGACAGGGATACTACGAGCAGTACTTC.

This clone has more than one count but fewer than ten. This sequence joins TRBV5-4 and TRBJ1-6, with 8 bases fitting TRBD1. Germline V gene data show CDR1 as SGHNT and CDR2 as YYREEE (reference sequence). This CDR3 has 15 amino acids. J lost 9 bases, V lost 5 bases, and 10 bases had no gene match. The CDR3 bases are TGTGCCAGCAGTCGTATCGGGACAGGCGTTTCACCCCTCCACTTT. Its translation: CASSRIGTGVSPLHF.

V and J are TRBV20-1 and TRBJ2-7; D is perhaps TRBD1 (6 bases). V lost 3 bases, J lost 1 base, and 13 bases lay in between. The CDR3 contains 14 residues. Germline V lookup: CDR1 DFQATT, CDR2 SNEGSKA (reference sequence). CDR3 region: CSASVQGLSYEQYF. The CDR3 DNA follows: TGCAGTGCTAGTGTCCAGGGGCTGTCCTACGAGCAGTACTTC.

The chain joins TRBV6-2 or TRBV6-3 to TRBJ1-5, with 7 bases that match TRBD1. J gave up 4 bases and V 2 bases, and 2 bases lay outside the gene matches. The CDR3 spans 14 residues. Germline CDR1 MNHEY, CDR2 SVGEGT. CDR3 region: CASSYGTVNQPQHF. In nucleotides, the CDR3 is TGTGCCAGCAGTTACGGGACAGTTAATCAGCCCCAGCATTTT.

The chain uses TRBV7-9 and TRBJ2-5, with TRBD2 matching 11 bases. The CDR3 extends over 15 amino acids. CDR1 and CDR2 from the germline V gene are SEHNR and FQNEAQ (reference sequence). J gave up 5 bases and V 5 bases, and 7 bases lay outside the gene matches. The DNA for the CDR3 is TGTGCCAGCAGCATACTAGCGGGAGTCGGGGAGACCCAGTACTTC. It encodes CASSILAGVGETQYF.

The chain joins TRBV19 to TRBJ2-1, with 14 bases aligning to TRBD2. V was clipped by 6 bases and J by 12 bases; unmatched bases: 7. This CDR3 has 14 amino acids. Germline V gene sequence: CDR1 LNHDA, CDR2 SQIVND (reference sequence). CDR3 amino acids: CASSGTSGSWGQFF. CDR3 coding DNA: TGTGCCAGTAGCGGGACTAGCGGGAGTTGGGGGCAGTTCTTC.

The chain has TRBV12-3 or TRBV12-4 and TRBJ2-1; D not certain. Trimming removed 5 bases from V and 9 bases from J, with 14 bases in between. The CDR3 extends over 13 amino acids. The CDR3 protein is CASSPPQWPEQFF. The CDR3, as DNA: TGTGCCAGCAGTCCACCACAATGGCCTGAGCAGTTCTTC.

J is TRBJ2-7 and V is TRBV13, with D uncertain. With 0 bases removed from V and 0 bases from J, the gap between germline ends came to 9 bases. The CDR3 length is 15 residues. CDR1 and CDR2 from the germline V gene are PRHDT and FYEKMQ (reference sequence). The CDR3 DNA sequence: TGTGCCAGCAGCTTAGGGGCTCAAAGCTCCTACGAGCAGTACTTC. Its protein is CASSLGAQSSYEQYF.

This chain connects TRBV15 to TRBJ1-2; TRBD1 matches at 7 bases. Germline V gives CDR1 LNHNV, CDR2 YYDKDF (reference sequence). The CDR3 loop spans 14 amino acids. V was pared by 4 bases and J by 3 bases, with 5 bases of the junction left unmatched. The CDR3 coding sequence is TGTGCCACCAGCAAACAGGGGACCTACTATGGCTACACCTTC. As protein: CATSKQGTYYGYTF.

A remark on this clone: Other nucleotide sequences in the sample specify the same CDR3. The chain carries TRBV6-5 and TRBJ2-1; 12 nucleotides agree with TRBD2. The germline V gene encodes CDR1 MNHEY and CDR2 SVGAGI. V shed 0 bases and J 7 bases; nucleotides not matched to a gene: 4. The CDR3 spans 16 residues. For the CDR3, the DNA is TGTGCCAGCAGTTACTCGCGGCTAGCGGGGGGGAATGAGCAGTTCTTC. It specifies CASSYSRLAGGNEQFF.

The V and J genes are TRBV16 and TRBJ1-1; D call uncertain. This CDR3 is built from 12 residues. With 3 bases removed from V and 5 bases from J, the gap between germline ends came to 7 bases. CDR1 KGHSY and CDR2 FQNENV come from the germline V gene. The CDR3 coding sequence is TGTGCCAGCAGCCACGGAGCTACTGAAGCTTTCTTT. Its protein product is CASSHGATEAFF.

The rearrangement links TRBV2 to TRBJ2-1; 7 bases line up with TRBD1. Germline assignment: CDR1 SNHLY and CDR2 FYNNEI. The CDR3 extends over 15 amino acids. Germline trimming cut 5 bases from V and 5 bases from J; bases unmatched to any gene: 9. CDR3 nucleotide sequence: TGTGCCAGCAGTAACCCGGGACAGACAAACAATGAGCAGTTCTTC. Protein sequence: CASSNPGQTNNEQFF.

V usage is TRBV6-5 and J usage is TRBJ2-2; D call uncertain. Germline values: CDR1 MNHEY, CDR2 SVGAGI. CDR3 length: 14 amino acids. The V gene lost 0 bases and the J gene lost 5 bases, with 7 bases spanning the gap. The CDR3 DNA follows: TGTGCCAGCAGTTACTCCCCGGTAACCGGGGAGCTGTTTTTT. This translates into CASSYSPVTGELFF.

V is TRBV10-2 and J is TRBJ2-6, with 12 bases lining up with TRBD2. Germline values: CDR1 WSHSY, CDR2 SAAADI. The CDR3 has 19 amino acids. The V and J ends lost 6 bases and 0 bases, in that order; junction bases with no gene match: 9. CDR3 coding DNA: TGCGCCAGCAGAGAAATTGGACTAGCGGGACACTCTGGGGCCAACGTCCTGACTTTC. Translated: CASREIGLAGHSGANVLTF.

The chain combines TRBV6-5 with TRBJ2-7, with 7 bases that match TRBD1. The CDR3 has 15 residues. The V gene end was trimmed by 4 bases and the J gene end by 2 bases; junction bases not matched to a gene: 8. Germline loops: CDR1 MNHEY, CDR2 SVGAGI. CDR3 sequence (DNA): TGTGCCAGCAGTTTACGACAGGGCTTACCCTACGAGCAGTACTTC. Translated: CASSLRQGLPYEQYF.

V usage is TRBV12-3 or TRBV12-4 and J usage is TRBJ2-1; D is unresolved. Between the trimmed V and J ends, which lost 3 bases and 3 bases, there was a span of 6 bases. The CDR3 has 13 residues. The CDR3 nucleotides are TGTGCCAGCAGTTTGCAGATCTACAATGAGCAGTTCTTC. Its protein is CASSLQIYNEQFF.

CDR3 sequence reads: CASSLVGRGSYNEQFF. CDR3 nucleotide sequence: TGCGCCAGCAGCTTGGTCGGGAGAGGCTCCTACAATGAGCAGTTCTTC. The gene calls are TRBV5-1 and TRBJ2-1; perhaps TRBD2 as D (6 bases). The CDR3 length is 16 residues. Germline V gene lookup returns CDR1 SGHRS and CDR2 YFSETQ. V gave up 0 bases and J gave up 0 bases, with 10 bases separating them.

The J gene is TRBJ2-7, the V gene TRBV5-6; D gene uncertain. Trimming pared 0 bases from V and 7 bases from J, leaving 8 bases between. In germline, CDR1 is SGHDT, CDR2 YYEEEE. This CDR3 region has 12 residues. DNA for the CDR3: TGTGCCAGCAGCTTGGTGTCCACTGAGCAGTACTTC. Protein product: CASSLVSTEQYF.

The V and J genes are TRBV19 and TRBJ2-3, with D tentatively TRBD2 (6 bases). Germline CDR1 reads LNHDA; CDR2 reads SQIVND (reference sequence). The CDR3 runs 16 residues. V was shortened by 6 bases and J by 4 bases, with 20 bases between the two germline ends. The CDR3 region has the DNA TGTGCCAGTAGACATCCATCCGCTAGCGTGTCAGATACGCAGTATTTT. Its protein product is CASRHPSASVSDTQYF. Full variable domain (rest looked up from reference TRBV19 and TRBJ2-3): DGGITQSPKYLFRKEGQNVTLSCEQNLNHDAMYWYRQDPGQGLRLIYYSQIVNDFQKGDIAEGYSVSREKKESFPLTVTSAQKNPTAFYLCASRHPSASVSDTQYFGPGTRLTVL.

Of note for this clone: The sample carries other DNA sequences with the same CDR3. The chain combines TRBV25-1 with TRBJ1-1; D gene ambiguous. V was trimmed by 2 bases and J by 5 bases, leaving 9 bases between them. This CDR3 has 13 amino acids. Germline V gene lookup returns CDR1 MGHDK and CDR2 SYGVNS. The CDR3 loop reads CASSEGGRTEAFF. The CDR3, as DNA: TGTGCCAGCAGTGAAGGAGGGAGAACTGAAGCTTTCTTT.

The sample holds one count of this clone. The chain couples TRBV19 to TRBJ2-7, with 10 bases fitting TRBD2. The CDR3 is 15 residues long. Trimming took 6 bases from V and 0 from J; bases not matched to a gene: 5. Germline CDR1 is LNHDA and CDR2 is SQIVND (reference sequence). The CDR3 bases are TGTGCCAGTAGCATACTAGCGGGGAGCTCCTACGAGCAGTACTTC. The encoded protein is CASSILAGSSYEQYF.

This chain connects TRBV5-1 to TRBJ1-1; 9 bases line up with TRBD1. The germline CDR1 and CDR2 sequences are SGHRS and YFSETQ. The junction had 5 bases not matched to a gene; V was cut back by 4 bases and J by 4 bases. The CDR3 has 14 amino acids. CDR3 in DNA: TGCGCCAGCAGCAGACAGGGGGAAGGCACTGAAGCTTTCTTT. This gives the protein CASSRQGEGTEAFF.

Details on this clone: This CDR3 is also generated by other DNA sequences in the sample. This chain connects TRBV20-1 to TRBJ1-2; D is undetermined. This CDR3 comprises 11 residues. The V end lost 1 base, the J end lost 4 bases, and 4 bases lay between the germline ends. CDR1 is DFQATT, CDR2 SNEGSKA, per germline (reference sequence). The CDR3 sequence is CSARALYGYTF. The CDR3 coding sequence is TGCAGTGCTAGAGCCCTCTATGGCTACACCTTC.

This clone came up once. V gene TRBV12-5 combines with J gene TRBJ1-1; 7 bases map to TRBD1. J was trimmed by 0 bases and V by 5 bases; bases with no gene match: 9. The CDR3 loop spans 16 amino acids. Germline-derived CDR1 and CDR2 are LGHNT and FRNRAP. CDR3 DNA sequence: TGTGCTAGTGGTCCCACCCAGGGGGGCATGAACACTGAAGCTTTCTTT. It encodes CASGPTQGGMNTEAFF.

The CDR3, as DNA: TGTGCCAGCAGCTCCACAGGGTACTACGAAGCTTTCTTT. Its protein is CASSSTGYYEAFF. The chain links TRBV7-8 to TRBJ1-1; the D gene is possibly TRBD1 (6 bases). The germline CDR1 and CDR2 sequences are SGHVS and FQNEAQ. CDR3 length: 13 residues. Trimming took off 4 bases at V and 8 bases at J, with 14 bases between the two ends.